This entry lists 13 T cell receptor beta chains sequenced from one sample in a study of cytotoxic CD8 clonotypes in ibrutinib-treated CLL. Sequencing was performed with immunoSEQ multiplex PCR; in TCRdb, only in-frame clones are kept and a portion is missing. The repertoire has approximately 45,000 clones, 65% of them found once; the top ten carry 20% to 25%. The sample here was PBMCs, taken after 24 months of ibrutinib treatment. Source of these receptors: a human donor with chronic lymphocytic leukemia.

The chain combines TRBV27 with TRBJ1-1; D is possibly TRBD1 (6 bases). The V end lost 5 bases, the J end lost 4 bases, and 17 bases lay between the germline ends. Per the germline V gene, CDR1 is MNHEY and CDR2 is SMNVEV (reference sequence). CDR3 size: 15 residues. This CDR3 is CASSTRGGRGTEAFF. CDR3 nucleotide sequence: TGTGCCAGCAGTACCCGAGGGGGAAGAGGCACTGAAGCTTTCTTT.

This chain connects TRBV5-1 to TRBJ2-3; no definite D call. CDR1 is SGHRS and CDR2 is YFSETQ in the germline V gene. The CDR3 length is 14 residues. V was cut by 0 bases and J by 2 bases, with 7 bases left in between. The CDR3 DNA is TGCGCCAGCAGCTTGGAAGGCCTCACAGATACGCAGTATTTT. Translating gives CASSLEGLTDTQYF.

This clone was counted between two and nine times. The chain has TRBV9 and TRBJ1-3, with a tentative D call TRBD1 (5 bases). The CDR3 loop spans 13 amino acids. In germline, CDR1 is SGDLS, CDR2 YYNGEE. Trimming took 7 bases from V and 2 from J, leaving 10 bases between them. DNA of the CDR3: TGTGCCAGCGCGGACATTACTGGAAACACCATATATTTT. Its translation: CASADITGNTIYF. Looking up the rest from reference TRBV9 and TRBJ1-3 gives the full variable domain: DSGVTQTPKHLITATGQRVTLRCSPRSGDLSVYWYQQSLDQGLQFLIQYYNGEERAKGNILERFSAQQFPDLHSELNLSSLELGDSALYFCASADITGNTIYFGEGSWLTVV.

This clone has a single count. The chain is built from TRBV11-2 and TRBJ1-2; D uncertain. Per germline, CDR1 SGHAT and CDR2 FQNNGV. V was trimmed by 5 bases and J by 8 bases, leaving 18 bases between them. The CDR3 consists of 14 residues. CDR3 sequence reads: CASSLETLSRGYTF. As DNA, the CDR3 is TGTGCCAGCAGCCTTGAGACACTTAGTAGGGGCTACACCTTC.

The CDR3 nucleotides read TGTGCCAGCAGCGCCAGGCAGGCGACCTCTGGGGCCAACGTCCTGACTTTC. Translated: CASSARQATSGANVLTF. V and J are TRBV7-3 and TRBJ2-6; no firm D call. V gave up 5 bases and J gave up 0 bases, with 14 bases separating them. This CDR3 comprises 17 residues. CDR1 SGHTA and CDR2 FQGTGA come from the germline V gene.

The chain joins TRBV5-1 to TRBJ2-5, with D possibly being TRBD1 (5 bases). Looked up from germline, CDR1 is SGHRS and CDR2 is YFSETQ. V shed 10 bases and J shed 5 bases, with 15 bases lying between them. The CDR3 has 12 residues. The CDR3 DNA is TGCGCCGGCCAGGGAAAGAAGGAGACCCAGTACTTC. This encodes CAGQGKKETQYF.

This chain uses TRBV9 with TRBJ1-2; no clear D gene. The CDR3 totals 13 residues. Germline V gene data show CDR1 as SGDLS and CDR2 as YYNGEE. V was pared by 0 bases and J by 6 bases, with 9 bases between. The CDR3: CASSVGVGHGYTF. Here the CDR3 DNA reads TGTGCCAGCAGCGTAGGGGTTGGGCATGGCTACACCTTC. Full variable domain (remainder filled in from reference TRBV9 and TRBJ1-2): DSGVTQTPKHLITATGQRVTLRCSPRSGDLSVYWYQQSLDQGLQFLIQYYNGEERAKGNILERFSAQQFPDLHSELNLSSLELGDSALYFCASSVGVGHGYTFGSGTRLTVV.

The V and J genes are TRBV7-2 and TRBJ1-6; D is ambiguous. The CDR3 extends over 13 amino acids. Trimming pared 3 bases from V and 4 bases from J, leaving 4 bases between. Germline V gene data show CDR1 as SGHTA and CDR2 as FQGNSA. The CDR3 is CASSFAYNSPLHF. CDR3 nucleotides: TGTGCCAGCAGCTTCGCTTATAATTCACCCCTCCACTTT.

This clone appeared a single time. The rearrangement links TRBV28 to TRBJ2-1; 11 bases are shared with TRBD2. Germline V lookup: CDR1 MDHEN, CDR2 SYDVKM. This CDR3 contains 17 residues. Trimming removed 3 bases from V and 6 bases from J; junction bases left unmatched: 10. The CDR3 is CASSFLGAGTSGNEQFF. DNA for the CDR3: TGTGCCAGCAGTTTTTTAGGGGCCGGGACTAGCGGCAATGAGCAGTTCTTC.

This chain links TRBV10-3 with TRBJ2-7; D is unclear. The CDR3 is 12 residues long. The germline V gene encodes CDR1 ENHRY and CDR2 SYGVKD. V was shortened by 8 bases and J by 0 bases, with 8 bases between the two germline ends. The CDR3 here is CAIGPSSYEQYF. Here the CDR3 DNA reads TGTGCCATCGGACCTAGCTCCTACGAGCAGTACTTC.

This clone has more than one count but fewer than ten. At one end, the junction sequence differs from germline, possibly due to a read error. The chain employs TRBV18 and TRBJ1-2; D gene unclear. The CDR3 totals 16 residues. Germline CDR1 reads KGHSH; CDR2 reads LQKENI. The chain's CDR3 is CASSPQTAAIPNGYTF. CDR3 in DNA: TGTGCCAGCTCACCACAAACGGCGGCGATCCCCAATGGGTACACCTTC.

CDR3 in DNA: TGTGCCTGGAGTCACGGGGTGAACACTGAAGCTTTCTTT. Its protein product is CAWSHGVNTEAFF. This chain connects TRBV30 to TRBJ1-1; D gene ambiguous. The germline V gene has CDR1 GTSNPN and CDR2 SVGIG (reference sequence). CDR3 size: 13 residues. Between the trimmed V and J ends, which lost 2 bases and 0 bases, there was a span of 7 bases.

The CDR3 region is CASTPGGGAPLDEQFF. CDR3 in DNA: TGCGCCAGCACCCCGGGGGGGGGAGCCCCGTTGGATGAGCAGTTCTTC. The gene calls are TRBV5-1 and TRBJ2-1, with TRBD2 matching 8 bases. V dropped 6 bases and J dropped 8; count of bases not matched to a gene: 16. The germline V gene has CDR1 SGHRS and CDR2 YFSETQ. This CDR3 region has 16 residues.